What follows are 32 T cell receptor beta chains derived from one specimen sequenced in a study of blood T cell repertoires in COVID-19 (TCRdb year 2020). Library preparation was by the immunoSEQ multiplex PCR assay. Sourced from immuneACCESS, this table was stored by TCRdb with only in-frame sequences that have V and J called. A share of the clones is absent; for the studies checked, an unresolved V gene accounts for under half, and the remainder has no known explanation. A total of under 250,000 clones appear in this sample, roughly nine tenths of them only once. The ten largest clones add up to roughly 10% of the sample. The source material was PBMCs or T cells enriched from blood (not recorded which). These TCRs come from a young man who had recovered from COVID-19.

The chain employs TRBV11-2 and TRBJ1-1; D is possibly TRBD1 (6 bases). From germline, CDR1 is SGHAT and CDR2 FQNNGV. Trimming cost V 9 bases and J 7 bases, with 12 bases left between them. This CDR3 is 11 amino acids long. The DNA of the CDR3 is TGTGCCAGGGGACATTCTTGTGAAGCTTTCTTT. Protein product: CARGHSCEAFF.

This sequence joins TRBV7-2 and TRBJ2-1; the match to TRBD2 covers 11 bases. This CDR3 has 16 amino acids. Germline CDR1 and CDR2: SGHTA and FQGNSA. Unmatched junction bases numbered 8, after V lost 5 bases and J lost 5 bases. The CDR3 spells CASSTRTSGFHNEQFF. CDR3 nucleotides: TGTGCCAGCAGCACACGGACTAGCGGGTTCCACAATGAGCAGTTCTTC.

This clone was counted at least ten times. The J gene is TRBJ1-6, the V gene TRBV2; weak D call: TRBD1 (5 bases). This CDR3 spans 14 amino acids. CDR1 and CDR2 from the germline V gene are SNHLY and FYNNEI. The ends were cut back, 6 bases at V and 5 bases at J, with 11 bases in the middle. The CDR3 DNA is TGTGCCAGCAGCCCGACAGTGAATAATTCACCCCTCCACTTT. This translates into CASSPTVNNSPLHF.

J is TRBJ1-3 and V is TRBV30, with D perhaps matching TRBD1 (5 bases). Trimming stripped 3 bases from V and 2 bases from J, with 14 bases between. Germline CDR1 is GTSNPN and CDR2 is SVGIG (reference sequence). The CDR3 spans 15 residues. The CDR3 is CAWRDQGGAGNTIYF. In DNA form, the CDR3 reads TGTGCCTGGAGGGACCAGGGTGGTGCTGGAAACACCATATATTTT.

The chain couples TRBV6-1 to TRBJ2-7; no clear D gene. The CDR3 length is 14 residues. Trimming took 2 bases from V and 1 from J, leaving 9 bases between them. CDR1 MNHNS and CDR2 SASEGT come from the germline V gene. The CDR3 here is CASSERDLSYEQYF. The CDR3 nucleotides are TGTGCCAGCAGTGAACGCGACTTATCCTACGAGCAGTACTTC.

This chain uses TRBV3-1 (or the pseudogene TRBV3-2) with TRBJ2-7; tentatively, D is TRBD1 (6 bases). V was trimmed by 4 bases and J by 3 bases, leaving 16 bases between them. CDR1 and CDR2 (germline): LGHDT, YNNKEL (reference sequence). The CDR3 spans 15 residues. The chain's CDR3 is CASSPDRTRIYEQYF. The CDR3 DNA follows: TGTGCCAGCAGCCCTGACAGGACGCGAATCTACGAGCAGTACTTC.

This clone was detected a few times. The rearrangement joins TRBV7-9 to TRBJ2-7, with 9 bases lining up with TRBD1. With V trimmed by 7 bases and J by 4 bases, 8 bases remained unmatched. This CDR3 has 14 residues. CDR1 is SEHNR, CDR2 FQNEAQ, per germline (reference sequence). The CDR3 region has the DNA TGTGCCAGCATCCCGGGACAGGGTCCGTACGAGCAGTACTTC. Translated, it gives CASIPGQGPYEQYF.

The sample holds one count of this clone. The J gene is TRBJ1-1, the V gene TRBV29-1; no clear D. The CDR3 sequence is 12 residues long. Germline CDR1 SQVTM, CDR2 ANQGSEA. Trimming removed 4 bases from V and 1 base from J, with 7 bases in between. This CDR3 reads CSVGPGNTEAFF. The CDR3 DNA reads TGCAGCGTTGGTCCGGGGAACACTGAAGCTTTCTTT. The entire variable domain, with the rest obtained from reference TRBV29-1 and TRBJ1-1, is as follows: SAVISQKPSRDICQRGTSLTIQCQVDSQVTMMFWYRQQPGQSLTLIATANQGSEATYESGFVIDKFPISRPNLTFSTLTVSNMSPEDSSIYLCSVGPGNTEAFFGQGTRLTVV.

The CDR3 bases are TGTGCCACCAGTGATTCTTATGGCTACACCTTC. Its translation is CATSDSYGYTF. The J gene is TRBJ1-2, the V gene TRBV24-1; the D is unclear. Germline loops: CDR1 KGHDR, CDR2 SFDVKD. The CDR3 consists of 11 residues. The V and J ends lost 2 bases and 5 bases respectively, with 2 bases between them.

The CDR3 DNA sequence: TGTGCCAGCAGCCTCGGACAATCCGCCAAGAACTATGGCTACACCTTC. It specifies CASSLGQSAKNYGYTF. The chain combines TRBV5-4 with TRBJ1-2; a weak D match, TRBD1 (5 bases). The germline V and J ends were trimmed by 4 bases and 2 bases, with 18 bases remaining between them. Germline lookup yields CDR1 SGHNT and CDR2 YYREEE (reference sequence). This CDR3 has 16 residues.

The gene calls are TRBV2 and TRBJ2-1; no definite D call. There are 13 residues in the CDR3. Germline V gene data show CDR1 as SNHLY and CDR2 as FYNNEI. V shed 4 bases and J shed 3 bases, with 7 bases lying between them. CDR3 nucleotide sequence: TGTGCCAGCAGTGTTGCGCGCTACAATGAGCAGTTCTTC. It yields the protein CASSVARYNEQFF.

In its sample, this clone was seen once. The rearrangement links TRBV19 to TRBJ1-2; D remains ambiguous. The CDR3 runs 12 residues. The ends were cut back, 11 bases at V and 4 bases at J, with 14 bases in the middle. Germline V gene sequence: CDR1 LNHDA, CDR2 SQIVND (reference sequence). The CDR3 nucleotides read TGTGCCGCGGAGCAGGCGGGCTATGGCTACACCTTC. This codes for CAAEQAGYGYTF.

This chain joins TRBV28 and TRBJ1-6, with TRBD1 matching 9 bases. V trimming: 5 bases; J trimming: 9 bases; junction bases outside the gene matches: 8. CDR1 is MDHEN and CDR2 is SYDVKM in the germline V gene. This CDR3 has 15 residues. DNA for the CDR3: TGTGCCAGCAGTCCAGGGGACAGGGAAGTTTCACCCCTCCACTTT. Its translation: CASSPGDREVSPLHF. The whole variable domain, remainder taken from reference TRBV28 and TRBJ1-6, is DVKVTQSSRYLVKRTGEKVFLECVQDMDHENMFWYRQDPGLGLRLIYFSYDVKMKEKGDIPEGYSVSREKKERFSLILESASTNQTSMYLCASSPGDREVSPLHFGNGTRLTVT.

The chain uses TRBV10-2 and TRBJ2-2; tentative D call: TRBD2 (6 bases). This CDR3 is built from 15 residues. Germline CDR1 reads WSHSY; CDR2 reads SAAADI. Trimming cost V 7 bases and J 5 bases, with 17 bases left between them. For the CDR3, the DNA is TGCGCCAGCAACCCGACCGGGGGAGAAACCGGGGAGCTGTTTTTT. Its translation: CASNPTGGETGELFF.

The genes are TRBV9 and TRBJ2-5; D perhaps matches TRBD2 (5 bases). Trimming shortened V by 0 bases and J by 9 bases, and 18 bases separated the two germline ends. Germline-derived CDR1 and CDR2 are SGDLS and YYNGEE. The CDR3 length is 15 residues. In DNA form, the CDR3 reads TGTGCCAGCAGCGTAGGGAATCGACTACCCCAAGCCCAGTACTTC. Protein sequence: CASSVGNRLPQAQYF.

The rearrangement joins TRBV30 to TRBJ1-6; 8 bases line up with TRBD1. CDR3 length: 16 amino acids. The germline V gene has CDR1 GTSNPN and CDR2 SVGIG (reference sequence). The V and J ends lost 2 bases and 14 bases, in that order; junction bases with no gene match: 17. CDR3 DNA sequence: TGTGCCTGGAGTCTACAGACCGGGACAGGCGGATCTGCCCTCCACTTT. This translates into CAWSLQTGTGGSALHF.

The V and J genes are TRBV28 and TRBJ1-2; D not resolved. Germline CDR1 MDHEN, CDR2 SYDVKM. The CDR3 extends over 11 amino acids. V lost 6 bases, J lost 5 bases, and 7 bases lay in between. The CDR3 protein is CASSPQYGYTF. CDR3 DNA: TGTGCCAGCAGCCCGCAGTATGGCTACACCTTC.

The genes are TRBV5-4 and TRBJ2-1, with TRBD1 matching over 11 bases. Germline-derived CDR1 and CDR2 are SGHNT and YYREEE (reference sequence). The CDR3 runs to 16 residues. V was pared by 4 bases and J by 7 bases, with 10 bases of the junction left unmatched. The CDR3 bases are TGTGCCAGCAGCCGAGGGGCCGGGACAGGGGGTAATGAGCAGTTCTTC. As protein: CASSRGAGTGGNEQFF. The variable domain in full, completed from reference TRBV5-4 and TRBJ2-1, reads ETGVTQSPTHLIKTRGQQVTLRCSSQSGHNTVSWYQQALGQGPQFIFQYYREEENGRGNFPPRFSGLQFPNYSSELNVNALELDDSALYLCASSRGAGTGGNEQFFGPGTRLTVL.

This clone appeared once. The chain uses TRBV4-1 and TRBJ1-1; TRBD1 matches at 8 bases. The V gene end was trimmed by 1 base and the J gene end by 5 bases; junction bases not matched to a gene: 12. Per germline, CDR1 MGHRA and CDR2 YSYEKL. The CDR3 has 17 residues. CDR3 region: CASSQVGAGGAGTEAFF. The CDR3 DNA sequence: TGCGCCAGCAGCCAAGTGGGGGCAGGGGGCGCGGGGACTGAAGCTTTCTTT.

This clone was observed a handful of times. The rearrangement links TRBV12-5 to TRBJ2-5; no definite D call. Germline V gene data show CDR1 as LGHNT and CDR2 as FRNRAP. V lost 7 bases and J lost 5, with 17 bases in between. This CDR3 has 14 amino acids. CDR3 residues: CASDSGWSRETQYF. CDR3 nucleotide sequence: TGTGCTAGTGACTCCGGCTGGAGTCGGGAGACCCAGTACTTC.

This clone has just a few counts. The chain carries TRBV27 and TRBJ2-7; 8 nucleotides align to TRBD1. Per germline, CDR1 MNHEY and CDR2 SMNVEV (reference sequence). V trimming: 4 bases; J trimming: 4 bases; junction bases outside the gene matches: 6. There are 14 residues in the CDR3. CDR3 nucleotide sequence: TGTGCCAGCAGTTCGTCAGGGGGCAATTACGAGCAGTACTTC. Translation gives CASSSSGGNYEQYF.

This chain connects TRBV7-9 to TRBJ2-1; 8 bases align to TRBD2. The germline gives CDR1 SEHNR, CDR2 FQNEAQ (reference sequence). This CDR3 region has 17 residues. J gave up 0 bases and V 4 bases, and 8 bases lay outside the gene matches. Here the CDR3 reads CASSSRGSGSSYNEQFF. The CDR3 bases are TGTGCCAGCAGCTCCCGGGGCAGCGGGAGCTCCTACAATGAGCAGTTCTTC.

The chain is built from TRBV3-1 (or the pseudogene TRBV3-2) and TRBJ1-6; D is possibly TRBD1 (6 bases). V was pared by 0 bases and J by 10 bases, with 16 bases between. Germline CDR1 and CDR2: LGHDT and YNNKEL (reference sequence). The CDR3 is made up of 16 amino acids. CDR3 nucleotides: TGTGCCAGCAGCCAAGATGTGTATACAGGGTTCTCACCCCTCCACTTT. Its translation: CASSQDVYTGFSPLHF.

This clone was detected a few times. The chain uses TRBV20-1 and TRBJ1-6; 8 bases line up with TRBD1. The CDR3 is made up of 12 amino acids. V gave up 3 bases and J gave up 9 bases; unmatched junction bases: 1. Germline values: CDR1 DFQATT, CDR2 SNEGSKA (reference sequence). CDR3 coding DNA: TGCAGTGCTAGTACAGGGGGTTCACCCCTCCACTTT. Its translation: CSASTGGSPLHF.

V usage is TRBV6-1 and J usage is TRBJ1-6; 10 bases agree with TRBD1. This CDR3 is built from 16 residues. Trimming removed 4 bases from V and 7 bases from J; junction bases left unmatched: 7. From germline, CDR1 is MNHNS and CDR2 SASEGT. CDR3 nucleotides: TGTGCCAGCAGTGTCCAAGGACAGGGGGTGAATTCACCCCTCCACTTT. As protein: CASSVQGQGVNSPLHF.

For the CDR3, the DNA is TGTTCTGTGGGGGGGACCAGCACAGATACGCAGTATTTT. It is translated as CSVGGTSTDTQYF. This chain uses TRBV7-7 with TRBJ2-3, with TRBD2 matching 7 bases. Germline V gene data show CDR1 as SSHAT and CDR2 as FNYEAQ (reference sequence). The CDR3 length is 13 residues.

This sequence joins TRBV5-1 and TRBJ1-1; D unresolved. V dropped 5 bases and J dropped 6 bases, with 11 bases sitting between them. The germline V gene has CDR1 SGHRS and CDR2 YFSETQ. This CDR3 spans 12 amino acids. The CDR3: CASSTIDSEAFF. In DNA, the CDR3 is TGCGCCAGCAGTACGATCGACTCTGAAGCTTTCTTT.

This chain joins TRBV7-2 and TRBJ2-2; 7 bases align to TRBD1. CDR1 and CDR2 (germline): SGHTA, FQGNSA. Trimming took 0 bases from V and 2 from J; bases not matched to a gene: 3. The CDR3 consists of 16 residues. DNA of the CDR3: TGTGCCAGCAGCTTAGCGGGGACAGTCAACACCGGGGAGCTGTTTTTT. Translating gives CASSLAGTVNTGELFF.

The rearrangement links TRBV28 to TRBJ1-5; D is perhaps TRBD1 (5 bases). Per germline, CDR1 MDHEN and CDR2 SYDVKM. This CDR3 spans 15 amino acids. Trimming took 6 bases from V and 7 from J, leaving 19 bases between them. The CDR3 sequence: CASRPGSQGWQPQHF. The CDR3 DNA is TGTGCCAGCAGACCGGGCTCTCAGGGCTGGCAGCCCCAGCATTTT.

The chain uses TRBV28 and TRBJ2-1; 7 positions match TRBD2. This CDR3 is 16 amino acids long. Germline CDR1 MDHEN, CDR2 SYDVKM. V was clipped by 2 bases and J by 0 bases; unmatched bases: 4. CDR3 in DNA: TGTGCCAGCAGTTTAGCAGGCGGGGGCTCCTACAATGAGCAGTTCTTC. It translates to CASSLAGGGSYNEQFF.

The chain couples TRBV6-6 to TRBJ1-3; tentative D call: TRBD1 (6 bases). Trimming pared 2 bases from V and 0 bases from J, leaving 8 bases between. This CDR3 is built from 15 residues. Germline loops: CDR1 MNHNY, CDR2 SVGAGI (reference sequence). This chain's CDR3 is CASSYRGSSGNTIYF. DNA for the CDR3: TGTGCCAGCAGTTACAGGGGGAGCTCTGGAAACACCATATATTTT.

This chain joins TRBV28 and TRBJ1-2; TRBD1 is a possible D gene (5 bases). The CDR3 covers 15 residues. Deletions cut 5 bases from V and 4 bases from J, with 17 bases between. CDR1 and CDR2 (germline): MDHEN, SYDVKM. CDR3 sequence: CASSISGTQVYGYTF. The CDR3 nucleotides read TGTGCCAGCAGTATCTCCGGGACTCAAGTCTATGGCTACACCTTC.